What follows is one T cell receptor beta chain and its context. Its antigen is not identified. The sample belongs to a study of response to subunit inactivated influenza vaccine. The CDR3 contains 13 residues. CDR1 is MDHEN, CDR2 SYDVKM, per germline. MiXCR was run by TCRdb on the RT-PCR reads, yielding one entry per CDR3 protein. The table lists about 480,000 distinct CDR3 sequences, around 25% of them singletons. Whole-study results and caveats: Few additional T cells are recruited per seasonal influenza vaccination, authors suggested.

The sequence derives from a man aged 45-65 years who received an inactivated influenza vaccine. The chain carries TRBV28 and TRBJ2-7; 12 positions agree with TRBD2. The input for sequencing was CD4+ T cells sorted from PBMCs, taken approximately 5 days after vaccination. CDR3 region: CSTELAGGGEQYF. In DNA form, the CDR3 reads TGTTCGACCGAGCTAGCGGGAGGGGGGGAGCAGTACTTC.